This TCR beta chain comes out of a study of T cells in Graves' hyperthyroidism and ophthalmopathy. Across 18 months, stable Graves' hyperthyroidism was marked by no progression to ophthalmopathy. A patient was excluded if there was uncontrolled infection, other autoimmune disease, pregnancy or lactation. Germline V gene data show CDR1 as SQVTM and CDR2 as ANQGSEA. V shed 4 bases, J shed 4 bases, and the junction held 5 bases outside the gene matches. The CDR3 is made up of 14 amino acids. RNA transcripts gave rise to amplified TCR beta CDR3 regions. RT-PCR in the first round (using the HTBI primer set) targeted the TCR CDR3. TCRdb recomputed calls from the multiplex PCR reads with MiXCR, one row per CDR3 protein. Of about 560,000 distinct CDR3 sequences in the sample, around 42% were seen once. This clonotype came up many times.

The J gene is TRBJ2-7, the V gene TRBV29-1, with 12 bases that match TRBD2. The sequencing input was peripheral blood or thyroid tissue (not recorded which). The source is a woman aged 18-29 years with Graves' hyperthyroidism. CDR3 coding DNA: TGCAGCGTTGTGACTAGCGGGAGTCGGTACGAGCAGTACTTC. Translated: CSVVTSGSRYEQYF.